Sequencing of this TCR beta chain was carried out in a study of blood T cell repertoires in COVID-19. Turning to the study itself: Nucleic acid was either cDNA or gDNA, and it came from T cells, B-cell-depleted T cells, or PBMCs.

Which cohort a participant joined came from the clinical history participants gave. In this sample, this clone turned up once. V was cut by 3 bases and J by 6 bases, with 16 bases left in between. Germline values: CDR1 LGHNA, CDR2 YNFKEQ. The CDR3 is made up of 15 amino acids. The authors' processing: Reference gene primers were amplified, and this amplification served to estimate nucleated cell counts. The repertoire was sequenced with immunoSEQ multiplex PCR; TCRdb's copy has only in-frame clones and lacks some. Clone size and V and J calls were adopted from that table, with D and trimming inferred from the DNA. The sample contains more than 250,000 clones, roughly nine tenths of which appear only once.

The genes are TRBV4-2 and TRBJ2-3; tentatively, D is TRBD1 (5 bases). Sequenced input: PBMCs or T cells enriched from blood (not recorded which). The sequence was collected from a woman in her twenties or thirties who had recovered from COVID-19. CDR3 in DNA: TGTGCCAGCAGCCAGGGCAGGGTAGGGATGGATACGCAGTATTTT. This codes for CASSQGRVGMDTQYF.